These T cell receptor beta chains were read from a single sample in a study of T cells in localized non-small cell lung cancer. Sequencing was performed with immunoSEQ multiplex PCR; in TCRdb, only in-frame clones are kept and a portion is missing. The sample carries some 140,000 clones, 89% recorded once. Source: peripheral blood, taken before any cancer treatment. Receptors were obtained from a female donor over 55 with stage I lung adenocarcinoma. CDR3s include the opening cysteine and the closing phenylalanine or tryptophan. A D gene is named only where the DNA matches it firmly. Only part of the rows carry a size: once, few, many, or a class if the clone is expanded.

D gene,clone size,V gene,J gene,CDR3 DNA,CDR3 protein
TRBD2,-,TRBV6-1,TRBJ2-3,TGTGCCACCGGACTCGGGGGGGATACGCAGTATTTT,CATGLGGDTQYF
-,-,TRBV2,TRBJ2-2,TGTGCCAGCAGTGAACCGGTCAGGGTGGGCACCGGGGAGCTGTTTTTT,CASSEPVRVGTGELFF
-,once,TRBV28,TRBJ1-1,TGTGCCAGCAGTTTTATTGGTGGAGTGAGCACTGAAGCTTTCTTT,CASSFIGGVSTEAFF
-,-,TRBV14,TRBJ2-5,TGTGCCAGCAGCCACCCGACAGGGAGGGGGGAGACCCAGTACTTC,CASSHPTGRGETQYF
TRBD1,-,TRBV10-1,TRBJ1-1,TGCGCCAGCAGCACAGGGGACATGAACACTGAAGCTTTCTTT,CASSTGDMNTEAFF
TRBD2,once,TRBV6-6,TRBJ2-2,TGTGCCAGCAGTTACAGTCTAGCGGGTAACACCGGGGAGCTGTTTTTT,CASSYSLAGNTGELFF
-,-,TRBV5-1,TRBJ2-3,TGCGCCAGCAGCCCCCAGACAGATACGCAGTATTTT,CASSPQTDTQYF
-,-,TRBV5-8,TRBJ1-3,TGTGCCAGCAGCGGACCCCAACCTGGAAACACCATATATTTT,CASSGPQPGNTIYF
-,-,TRBV6-5,TRBJ1-1,TGTGCCAGCAGTTTACCGGGACGGAGAGAAGCTTTCTTT,CASSLPGRREAFF
TRBD1,-,TRBV19,TRBJ2-7,TGTGCCAGTAGTATCGGGGACAGGGTCGAGCAGTACTTC,CASSIGDRVEQYF
-,few,TRBV7-9,TRBJ2-5,TGTGCCAGCAGCGAGCCAACCGACAGTGGTGAGACCCAGTACTTC,CASSEPTDSGETQYF
TRBD1,-,TRBV6-6,TRBJ1-3,TGTGCCAGCAGGGCACGGGACAGGGTATTAGGAAACACCATATATTTT,CASRARDRVLGNTIYF
-,-,TRBV12-2,TRBJ1-2,TGTGCAAGTCGCAGTACCGGGACCTCCCAGGGCTATGGCTACACCTTC,CASRSTGTSQGYGYTF
TRBD1,-,TRBV5-1,TRBJ1-4,TGCGCCAGCAGCTTAGATCAGAGGAGGGGGCTAGGTGAAAAACTGTTTTTT,CASSLDQRRGLGEKLFF
-,-,TRBV21-1,TRBJ2-5,TGTGCCAGCAGCCAAGGCCCCAGGTGTCAAGAGACCCAGTACTTC,CASSQGPRCQETQYF
TRBD1,-,TRBV29-1,TRBJ1-1,TGCAGCGTCGTACAGGGGGCTGGAAGCACTGAAGCTTTCTTT,CSVVQGAGSTEAFF
-,-,TRBV7-2,TRBJ2-1,TGTGCCAGCAGCTTCTTCTCCCTCAATGAGCAGTTCTTC,CASSFFSLNEQFF
TRBD2,-,TRBV6-1,TRBJ2-1,TGTGCCAGCAGTGGCCATCTCCTAGCGGGTGGGCACAATGAGCAGTTCTTC,CASSGHLLAGGHNEQFF
-,-,TRBV2,TRBJ2-5,TGTGCCAGCAACCAGGACAGAGAGACCCAGTACTTC,CASNQDRETQYF
TRBD2,-,TRBV5-1,TRBJ2-6,TGCGCCAGCAGCTTAATACTAGCGGGAGCGACTGGGGCCAACGTCCTGACTTTC,CASSLILAGATGANVLTF
-,-,TRBV30,TRBJ2-3,TGTGCCTGGAGTGTACGGTTGGCAGATACGCAGTATTTT,CAWSVRLADTQYF
-,-,TRBV6-1,TRBJ2-1,TGTGCCAGCAGTGGGACGGCCAGACAGGTTCCGTTCTTC,CASSGTARQVPFF
-,-,TRBV18,TRBJ2-2,TGTGCCAGCTCACCACCGGAGAAGATCACCGGGGAGCTGTTTTTT,CASSPPEKITGELFF
TRBD1,-,TRBV28,TRBJ1-2,TGTGCCAGCAGTTTACCCCTCGTGATTTCGACAGGGGCCCTTGGCTACACCTTC,CASSLPLVISTGALGYTF
-,once,TRBV5-4,TRBJ2-1,TGTGCCAGCAGCTTGGGGGGAAGCTCCTACAATGAGCAGTTCTTC,CASSLGGSSYNEQFF
-,once,TRBV10-3,TRBJ2-1,TGTGCCATCAGTGACGGTGGGGTCTCCTACAATGAGCAGTTCTTC,CAISDGGVSYNEQFF
-,-,TRBV18,TRBJ1-3,TGTGCCAGCTCACAAGCCTCTGGAAACACCATATATTTT,CASSQASGNTIYF
TRBD1,-,TRBV30,TRBJ1-1,TGTGCCTTTCACAGGGGGCGGAACACTGAAGCTTTCTTT,CAFHRGRNTEAFF
-,-,TRBV5-1,TRBJ1-2,TGCGCCAGCAGGCAGTACAGCGACTATGGCTACACCTTC,CASRQYSDYGYTF
TRBD2,-,TRBV19,TRBJ2-1,TGTGCCAGTAGTATGCGGGAGCCCTACAATGAGCAGTTCTTC,CASSMREPYNEQFF
-,-,TRBV25-1,TRBJ1-3,TGTGCCAGCGAAGGGGATCCTTCTGGAAACACCATATATTTT,CASEGDPSGNTIYF
TRBD1,few,TRBV15,TRBJ2-7,TGTGCCACCAGCAGCGAACGGACAGGGGTGCACGAGCAGTACTTC,CATSSERTGVHEQYF
TRBD1,-,TRBV9,TRBJ2-7,TGTGCCAGCAGCGCCCGGACAGGGTTCAGTGAGCAGTACTTC,CASSARTGFSEQYF
TRBD1,few,TRBV27,TRBJ2-7,TGTGCCAGCAGAGAACTCCAAGGGGGCCGATACGAGCAGTACTTC,CASRELQGGRYEQYF
TRBD2,-,TRBV4-1,TRBJ2-1,TGCGCCAGCAGCCAAGAGGTCCCCACTAGCGGGAGACCCTACAATGAGCAGTTCTTC,CASSQEVPTSGRPYNEQFF
-,-,TRBV4-1,TRBJ2-5,TGCGCCAGCAGCCAAGAAAGGGGGGCTGGAGAGACCCAGTACTTC,CASSQERGAGETQYF
-,-,TRBV27,TRBJ1-3,TGTGCCAGCAGTTTCCAGGGTGGAAACACCATATATTTT,CASSFQGGNTIYF
-,-,TRBV5-5,TRBJ2-7,TGTGCCAGCAGCTTGACTCAGTACGAGCAGTACTTC,CASSLTQYEQYF
-,-,TRBV5-1,TRBJ2-1,TGCGCCAGCAGCTTGGGGACAGCCAACAATGAGCAGTTCTTC,CASSLGTANNEQFF
TRBD1,-,TRBV29-1,TRBJ2-7,TGCAGCGTTGGACAGGGAAATTCCTACGAGCAGTACTTC,CSVGQGNSYEQYF
-,-,TRBV7-2,TRBJ2-5,TGTGCCAGCAGCTTCCGGGAGCTGGTGGAGACCCAGTACTTC,CASSFRELVETQYF
TRBD1,-,TRBV18,TRBJ2-7,TGTGCCAGCTCACCGGCTGGAGGACAGGGTCTGTACTTC,CASSPAGGQGLYF
-,once,TRBV5-4,TRBJ1-2,TGTGCCAGCAGCTTTACATCAAACGGGGGCGTTGGCTACACCTTC,CASSFTSNGGVGYTF
TRBD2,-,TRBV11-3,TRBJ2-4,TGTGCCAGCAGCGCCCAAGCGGGGACCGAAAACATTCAGTACTTC,CASSAQAGTENIQYF
TRBD1,-,TRBV28,TRBJ1-5,TGTGCCAGCCGCGCAACAGGGGGCTATCAGCCCCAGCATTTT,CASRATGGYQPQHF
-,-,TRBV6-5,TRBJ1-2,TGTGCCAGCAGTTACGGGACACCGCCAACCTTC,CASSYGTPPTF
TRBD2,few,TRBV28,TRBJ2-1,TGTGCCAGCACCCCAGCCGGGACTAGATATTATGAGCAGTTCTTC,CASTPAGTRYYEQFF
-,-,TRBV6-5,TRBJ2-1,TGTGCCAGCAGTTACTCGAAGAAAGGGGGCAATGAGCAGTTCTTC,CASSYSKKGGNEQFF
-,once,TRBV28,TRBJ2-1,TGTGCCAGCAGTTTGTCTCGACATCCTCAGCCGCAGCAGTTCTTC,CASSLSRHPQPQQFF
TRBD2,-,TRBV5-4,TRBJ2-3,TGTGCCAGCAGCCAGCGGGAGGGCACAGATACGCAGTATTTT,CASSQREGTDTQYF
-,-,TRBV28,TRBJ2-1,TGTGCCACCTACTTATCAGGCGGGAATGAGCAGTTCTTC,CATYLSGGNEQFF